The present entry profiles one T cell receptor (beta chain) with its context. This clonotype was seen just once. Its antigen specificity is not known. No much larger clone is present one base from it, and per-base qualities are unavailable. Receptor libraries were prepared by 5' RACE. TCRdb names Illumina HiSeq 2500 as the instrument used. A second PCR of roughly 6 to 11 cycles was run with a J-beta primer mix and a sample-barcoded 5' primer. A template-switch 5' adaptor carrying 12 random nucleotides introduced a unique molecular identifier onto each TCR beta cDNA molecule. Each sample yielded at least 3 million CDR3-containing paired-end reads. First-strand cDNA was synthesized from all RNA with the Mint cDNA synthesis kit, primed by a TRBC-specific oligonucleotide. After uracil-DNA glycosylase treatment, a first 18-cycle PCR used universal primers M1SS and BC2_uni_R on all cDNA. The original methods were these. Each sample was normalized by randomly selecting 1 million high-quality reads, each carrying a distinct molecular identifier. Instead of being binned into consensus sequences, reads with shared molecular identifiers were discarded. MiTCR, set to a Q25 quality threshold and the strictest error-elimination algorithm, was used for CDR3 identification, clonotype clustering and error correction. A nonparametric unseen species model with Euler transformation was used to estimate a lower bound on total TCR beta diversity. TCRdb trimmed public reads at Q25 via fastp, called clones via MiXCR and kept in-frame beta chains. A single entry per CDR3 protein holds the most common genes and DNA from its merged rows. The V and J calls follow TCRdb's processing rather than the paper's. Present in this sample are about 1.5 million distinct CDR3 sequences, approximately 43% of which were seen just once. The ten largest account for around 4% of the sample.

These data originate in a study of blood T cells in healthy people across ages (dated by TCRdb to the mid-2010s). Describing the broader study: In model experiments, template switching captured about one uniquely barcoded TCR beta cDNA molecule for every two T cells. Using deep sequencing normalized with unique cDNA molecular identifiers, the study measured how TCR beta repertoire diversity changes with age. The study analyzed two additional independent replicas of 1 million unique cDNA reads from the same blood draw for two donors, one aged 18 to 30 and one aged 80 or older. The donors were split into four age groups: young (average around 16 years), middle-aged (about 40), aged (62) and long-lived (under 85). Donors of different ages were randomly distributed across sequencing lanes to avoid experimental bias. Summary of the overall study and its limitations: Because the CMV infection status of the donors was unknown, age-related changes in expanded clonotypes may potentially have been confounded. Bulk unsorted PBMC profiling prevented conclusive comparison of naive and antigen-experienced compartments. The long-lived group showed more naive CD4+ T cells, fewer expanded clones and increased TCR diversity than the aged group, suggesting age selection. The percentage of naive T cells measured by flow cytometry correlated strongly with observed TCR beta diversity. Observed TCR beta diversity per million T cells fell roughly linearly with age, and a significant reduction was already apparent by age approximately 41. Estimates of total diversity based on one million sequenced T cells were regarded as lower bounds and as underestimates.

Systemically healthy Caucasian individuals from Russia, approximately 39 in total and aged about 6 to 95 years, were included as donors. Each donor gave roughly 9.5 milliliters of peripheral blood, collected into EDTA-treated Vacutainer tubes. Ficoll-Paque density-gradient centrifugation was used to isolate PBMCs, with at least 6.5 million per sample. Total RNA, at least 6 micrograms per sample, was extracted from PBMCs with Trizol reagent. The percentages of naive CD45RAhigh/CD27high T cells were determined by flow cytometry on a PBMC aliquot from every donor. The clonotype originates from a woman between 18 and 29 years old in good health. Material: blood.

The CDR3 is CASSEENLAGRMNYEQYF. The bases read TGTGCCAGCAGCGAAGAGAACCTAGCGGGCAGAATGAACTACGAGCAGTACTTC. The chain is assembled from TRBV21-1 and TRBJ2-7; TRBD2 is the table's D call and was not checked against the DNA. TRBV21-1 is marked as a pseudogene. The CDR3, cysteine through phenylalanine, is 18 amino acids long. This entry keeps only the CDR3 DNA: 54 bases, framed from base 1.